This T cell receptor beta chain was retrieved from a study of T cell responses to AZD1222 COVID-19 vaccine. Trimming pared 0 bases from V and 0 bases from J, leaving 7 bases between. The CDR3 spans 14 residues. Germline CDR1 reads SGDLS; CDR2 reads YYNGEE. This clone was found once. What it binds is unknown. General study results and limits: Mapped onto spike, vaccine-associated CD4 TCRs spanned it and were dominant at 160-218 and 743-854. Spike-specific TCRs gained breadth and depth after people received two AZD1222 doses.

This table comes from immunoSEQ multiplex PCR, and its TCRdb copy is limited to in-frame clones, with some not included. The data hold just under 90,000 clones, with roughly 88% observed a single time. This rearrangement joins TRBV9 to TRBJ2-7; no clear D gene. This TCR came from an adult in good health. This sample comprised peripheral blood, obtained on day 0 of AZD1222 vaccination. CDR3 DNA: TGTGCCAGCAGCGTAGGAGACTCCTCCTACGAGCAGTACTTC. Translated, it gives CASSVGDSSYEQYF. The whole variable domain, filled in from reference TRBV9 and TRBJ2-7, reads DSGVTQTPKHLITATGQRVTLRCSPRSGDLSVYWYQQSLDQGLQFLIQYYNGEERAKGNILERFSAQQFPDLHSELNLSSLELGDSALYFCASSVGDSSYEQYFGPGTRLTVT.